The entry below gives a single T cell receptor beta chain sequence along with its context. Using immunoSEQ multiplex PCR, the repertoire was profiled, and TCRdb retains in-frame clones only, with some absent. The table records 120,000 or so clones, 94% of them present only once. The sample originates from a study of T cell responses to AZD1222 COVID-19 vaccine. V was shortened by 6 bases and J by 9 bases, with 11 bases between the two germline ends. The CDR3 has 11 amino acids. The germline gives CDR1 SGHTA, CDR2 FQGNSA. Sequencing used peripheral blood, obtained 28 days after the second AZD1222 dose. The genes are TRBV7-2 and TRBJ1-2; no clear D. This TCR was recovered from an adult who received the AZD1222 COVID-19 vaccine. The CDR3 region is CASRERKSYTF. As DNA, the CDR3 is TGTGCCAGCAGGGAGAGAAAAAGCTACACCTTC.